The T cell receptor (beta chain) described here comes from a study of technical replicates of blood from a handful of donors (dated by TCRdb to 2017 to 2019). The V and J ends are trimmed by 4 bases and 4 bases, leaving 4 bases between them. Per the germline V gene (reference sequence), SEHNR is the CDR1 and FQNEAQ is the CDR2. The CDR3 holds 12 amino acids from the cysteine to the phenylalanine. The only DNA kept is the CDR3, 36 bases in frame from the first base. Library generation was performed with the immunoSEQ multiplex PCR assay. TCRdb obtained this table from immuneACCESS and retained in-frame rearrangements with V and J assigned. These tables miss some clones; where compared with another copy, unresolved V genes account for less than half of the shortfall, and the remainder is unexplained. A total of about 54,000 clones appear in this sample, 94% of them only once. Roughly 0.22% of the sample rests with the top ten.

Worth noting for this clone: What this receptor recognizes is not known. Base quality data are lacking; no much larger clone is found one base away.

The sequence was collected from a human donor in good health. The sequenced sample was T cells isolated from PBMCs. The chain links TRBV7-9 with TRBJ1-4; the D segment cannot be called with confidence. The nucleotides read TGTGCCAGCAGCTCCAGTAATGAAAAACTGTTTTTT. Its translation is CASSSSNEKLFF.